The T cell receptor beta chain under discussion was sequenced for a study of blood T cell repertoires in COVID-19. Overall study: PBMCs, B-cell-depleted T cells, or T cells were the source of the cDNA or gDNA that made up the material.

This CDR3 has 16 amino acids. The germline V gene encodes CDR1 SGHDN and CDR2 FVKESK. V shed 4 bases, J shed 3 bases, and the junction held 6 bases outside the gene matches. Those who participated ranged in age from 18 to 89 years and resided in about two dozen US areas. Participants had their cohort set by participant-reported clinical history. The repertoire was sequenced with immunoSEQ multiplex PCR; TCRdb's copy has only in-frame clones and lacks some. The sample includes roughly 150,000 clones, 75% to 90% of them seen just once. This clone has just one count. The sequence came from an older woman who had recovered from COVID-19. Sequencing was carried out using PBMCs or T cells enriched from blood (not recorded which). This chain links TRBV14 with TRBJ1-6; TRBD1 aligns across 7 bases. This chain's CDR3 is CASSPRQGNYNSPLHF. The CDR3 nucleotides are TGTGCCAGCAGCCCCCGACAGGGCAACTATAATTCACCCCTCCACTTT.